A selection of T cell receptor beta chains follows, all from one sample in a study of blood T cell repertoires in COVID-19. Assay: immunoSEQ multiplex PCR; the TCRdb copy retains only in-frame clones and omits some. The sample has 100,000 to 150,000 clones; approximately 89% are singletons. Specimen: peripheral blood. The receptors derive from a woman aged 55-70 years with acute or convalescent COVID-19. The CDR3 runs from the conserved cysteine through the conserved F or W.

v_call | cdr3_aa
TRBV10-3 | CAIQQGGVSGNTIYF
TRBV5-1 | CASSLSSLGTGELFF
TRBV7-9 | CASSSASGRASSYNEQFF
TRBV5-5 | CASSLELGQINQPQHF
TRBV27 | CASSYFGVGETSYNEQFF
TRBV6-6 | CASSRTSGRGTGELFF
TRBV6-5 | CASSRGGAYEQYF
TRBV6-7 | CASSYSKAGSGTEAFF
TRBV6-5 | CASSPSRTGTVYF
TRBV20-1 | CSASQPGVYNEQFF
TRBV7-9 | CASSLPSGSTIGNEQFF
TRBV5-4 | CASSLGQRMNTEAFF
TRBV6-6 | CASSYTGGEAFF
TRBV4-2 | CASSQERTEQFF
TRBV27 | CASSPFRWPDKAFF
TRBV10-1 | CASSAHRDTPQYGYTF
TRBV10-3 | CAIRDRGNTEAFF
TRBV2 | CASTPVYNEQFF
TRBV21-1 | CASSKSNPAPRTSGSYNEQFF
TRBV5-4 | CASSSAGARETQYF
TRBV19 | CASSGTSGGTDTQYF
TRBV24-1 | CATSDRGTEGIQYF
TRBV19 | CASSSRTGGNEAFF
TRBV2 | CASSEQGVGTGELFF
TRBV29-1 | CSVLFSRGFGGEAFF
TRBV6-6 | CASSFTDRGKGGYTF
TRBV7-2 | CASSPTQAGNTIYF
TRBV3-1/TRBV3-2 | CASSPRDSNTQYF
TRBV4-2 | CASSQDLTGGLNEQFF
TRBV30 | CAWSGDSQAFF
TRBV3-1/TRBV3-2 | CASSQVGGGNTIYF
TRBV18 | CASSPGTGLSYGYTF
TRBV9 | CASSALARVETQYF
TRBV7-3 | CASSLGSYNEQFF
TRBV4-1 | CASSPRRTDVYGYTF
TRBV28 | CASSSYRGGNEKLFF
TRBV29-1 | CSVVAGGPVYNEQFF
TRBV25-1 | CASSEYAVGSYNEQFF
TRBV3-1/TRBV3-2 | CASSPGGTGHEKLFF
TRBV7-9 | CASSLDRMDYGYTF
TRBV15 | CATSRIDDSPLHF
TRBV19 | CASKFQGNEKLFF
TRBV27 | CASSLALRTGQGDSPLHF
TRBV18 | CASSPKTAGGFNEQYF
TRBV5-1 | CASSPDEGGGDTEAFF
TRBV30 | CAWSVQASGLFYNEQFF
TRBV9 | CASSVAGTDSEAFF
TRBV7-2 | CASSLPGNAEAFF
TRBV3-1/TRBV3-2 | CASSHSPTTEAFF
TRBV30 | CAWKGGHTEAFF
TRBV4-2 | CASSQDPVPGKDTQYF
TRBV5-1 | CASSLGGQGVGYTF
TRBV3-1/TRBV3-2 | CASRRNTEAFF
TRBV6-6 | CASNGRGAVNTEAFF
TRBV9 | CASSVASSTTIQFF
TRBV3-1/TRBV3-2 | CASSLGHGDSPLHF
TRBV11-1 | CASSWGGLVEFETQYF